Following are 21 T cell receptor beta chains from one sample sequenced in a study of blood T cell repertoires in COVID-19. TCRdb keeps only in-frame clones here, not all; method: immunoSEQ multiplex PCR. This sample has about 37,000 clones, with around 90% found just once. Material: peripheral blood. The receptor set was obtained from a man in his sixties or seventies with acute or convalescent COVID-19.

This rearrangement joins TRBV4-3 to TRBJ2-2, with 8 bases aligning to TRBD2. The trim removed 3 bases at V and 2 bases at J, leaving 2 bases unmatched. Germline values: CDR1 LGHNA, CDR2 YSLEER. The length of the CDR3 is 15 residues. CDR3 bases: TGCGCCAGCAGCCATACTAGCGGTAACACCGGGGAGCTGTTTTTT. Translating it yields CASSHTSGNTGELFF.

CDR3 DNA: TGTGCCAGCAGCGTAGATCCAGGGTCCAAAAACATTCAGTACTTC. It translates to CASSVDPGSKNIQYF. The chain joins TRBV9 to TRBJ2-4, with D maybe TRBD1 (5 bases). The length of the CDR3 is 15 residues. The ends were cut back, 0 bases at V and 2 bases at J, with 9 bases in the middle. Looked up from germline, CDR1 is SGDLS and CDR2 is YYNGEE.

V and J are TRBV28 and TRBJ1-1; D is possibly TRBD1 (5 bases). The CDR3 has 16 residues. Germline CDR1 is MDHEN and CDR2 is SYDVKM. With 4 bases removed from V and 5 bases from J, the gap between germline ends came to 20 bases. CDR3 sequence: CASSSTLYRRTTEAFF. CDR3 in DNA: TGTGCCAGCAGTTCCACCCTATACAGGAGAACAACTGAAGCTTTCTTT.

The chain recombines TRBV6-1 with TRBJ1-3; 11 bases agree with TRBD1. Looked up from germline, CDR1 is MNHNS and CDR2 is SASEGT. After removal of 3 bases from V and 0 bases from J, the junction contained 4 bases not matched to a gene. The CDR3 spans 17 residues. In DNA form, the CDR3 reads TGTGCCAGCAGTGAGGGACAGGGGGTGTTCTCTGGAAACACCATATATTTT. It specifies CASSEGQGVFSGNTIYF.

The chain links TRBV6-5 to TRBJ1-6; D is ambiguous. CDR1 and CDR2 from the germline V gene are MNHEY and SVGAGI. Deletions cut 2 bases from V and 7 bases from J, with 12 bases between. The CDR3 is 15 residues long. CDR3 sequence reads: CASSYSRNGNSPLHF. DNA of the CDR3: TGTGCCAGCAGTTACAGCAGGAACGGAAATTCACCCCTCCACTTT.

This clone was seen just once. V gene TRBV7-2 combines with J gene TRBJ1-6; possibly TRBD1 for D (5 bases). V was pared by 1 base and J by 10 bases, with 17 bases between. Germline CDR1 is SGHTA and CDR2 is FQGNSA. This CDR3 has 16 residues. CDR3 loop: CASSLVEAGRGSPLHF. CDR3 coding DNA: TGTGCCAGCAGCTTAGTCGAGGCGGGGAGGGGATCACCCCTCCACTTT.

This clone has just a few counts. The chain has TRBV11-2 and TRBJ1-1; D might be TRBD1 (6 bases). This CDR3 region has 15 residues. Germline CDR1 and CDR2: SGHAT and FQNNGV. V was clipped by 1 base and J by 5 bases, with 14 bases between them. CDR3 sequence (DNA): TGTGCCAGCAGCTTAGTTCCGGTTAGGGGGACTGAAGCTTTCTTT. Translated, it gives CASSLVPVRGTEAFF.

This chain uses TRBV15 with TRBJ2-1; tentative D call: TRBD1 (5 bases). The V gene's germline CDR1 is LNHNV and CDR2 YYDKDF (reference sequence). The CDR3 loop spans 14 amino acids. Trimming removed 0 bases from V and 7 bases from J, with 10 bases in between. Written as DNA, the CDR3 is TGTGCCACCAGCAGAGATTTCAGGGCGAATGAGCAGTTCTTC. Protein: CATSRDFRANEQFF.

In this sample, this clone turned up a few times. The CDR3 bases are TGCGCCAGCAGCCAATCTGCGACAGGGTGGGAAAAACTGTTTTTT. It translates to CASSQSATGWEKLFF. V usage is TRBV4-3 and J usage is TRBJ1-4, with TRBD1 identical over 7 bases. The length of the CDR3 is 15 residues. Germline V gene sequence: CDR1 LGHNA, CDR2 YSLEER. The V segment lost 2 bases and the J segment 8 bases; nucleotides outside the gene matches: 8.

This clone appeared once. The genes are TRBV19 and TRBJ2-3, with 7 bases aligning to TRBD1. Germline CDR1 is LNHDA and CDR2 is SQIVND (reference sequence). This CDR3 region has 13 residues. Losses at the gene ends were 10 bases for V and 4 bases for J; bases not matched to a gene: 8. The CDR3 region is CATQGVRSDTQYF. CDR3 bases: TGTGCCACCCAGGGGGTTAGATCAGATACGCAGTATTTT.

J is TRBJ2-4 and V is TRBV30; D is possibly TRBD1 (5 bases). The CDR3 has 16 amino acids. V was cut by 1 base and J by 0 bases, with 13 bases left in between. Germline CDR1 GTSNPN, CDR2 SVGIG (reference sequence). CDR3 in amino acids: CAWSAGHSLAKNIQYF. Here the CDR3 DNA reads TGTGCCTGGAGTGCAGGACACTCATTAGCCAAAAACATTCAGTACTTC.

The J gene is TRBJ1-2, the V gene TRBV12-3 or TRBV12-4, with no clear D. V was clipped by 2 bases and J by 8 bases, with 9 bases between them. The CDR3 totals 12 residues. CDR3 sequence: CASSLSQRGYTF. In DNA, the CDR3 is TGTGCCAGCAGTTTATCCCAGCGGGGCTACACCTTC.

The rearrangement uses TRBV5-4 and TRBJ2-5, with 9 bases identical to TRBD1. Trimming removed 3 bases from V and 0 bases from J; junction bases left unmatched: 3. Germline assignment: CDR1 SGHNT and CDR2 YYREEE (reference sequence). This CDR3 has 15 amino acids. The DNA of the CDR3 is TGTGCCAGCAGCTGGGGGACAGGGAACCAAGAGACCCAGTACTTC. Its protein product is CASSWGTGNQETQYF.

V gene TRBV2 combines with J gene TRBJ1-1; D is uncertain. Germline values: CDR1 SNHLY, CDR2 FYNNEI. V lost 4 bases to trimming and J lost 2 bases, with 11 bases between them. This CDR3 is built from 14 residues. CDR3 DNA sequence: TGTGCCAGCAGTGCCGGGGTTGAAAACACTGAAGCTTTCTTT. Protein: CASSAGVENTEAFF.

V usage is TRBV29-1 and J usage is TRBJ1-5; 8 bases are a match to TRBD1. CDR1 SQVTM and CDR2 ANQGSEA come from the germline V gene. CDR3 size: 14 residues. After removal of 7 bases from V and 5 bases from J, the junction contained 10 bases not matched to a gene. DNA of the CDR3: TGCAGCGCCGTGGCCCAGGGGGCGCATCAGCCCCAGCATTTT. Translated: CSAVAQGAHQPQHF.

CDR3 DNA sequence: TGCAGTGCTTTTCGAAGCGGTGGCTACACCTTC. Residues: CSAFRSGGYTF. The chain is built from TRBV20-1 and TRBJ1-2, with D unresolved. The germline V gene has CDR1 DFQATT and CDR2 SNEGSKA (reference sequence). CDR3 size: 11 residues. The V end lost 5 bases, the J end lost 7 bases, and 11 bases lay between the germline ends.

This clone was seen more than once but under ten times. The V and J genes are TRBV5-4 and TRBJ1-5; a weak D match, TRBD1 (5 bases). V dropped 0 bases and J dropped 7 bases, with 8 bases sitting between them. This CDR3 contains 13 residues. The germline gives CDR1 SGHNT, CDR2 YYREEE (reference sequence). CDR3 nucleotide sequence: TGTGCCAGCAGCTTGGGGGGCGACCAGCCCCAGCATTTT. Translating it yields CASSLGGDQPQHF.

The chain combines TRBV28 with TRBJ1-4; D perhaps matches TRBD1 (6 bases). The CDR3 totals 17 residues. V lost 5 bases to trimming and J lost 6 bases, with 22 bases between them. Germline CDR1 MDHEN, CDR2 SYDVKM. As DNA, the CDR3 is TGTGCCAGCAGTAGGGGGATCAGTACAGGCCTCTATGAAAAACTGTTTTTT. It yields the protein CASSRGISTGLYEKLFF.

This chain connects TRBV4-1 to TRBJ1-5, with 11 bases matching TRBD1. CDR3 length: 17 residues. Germline V gene lookup returns CDR1 MGHRA and CDR2 YSYEKL. The J segment lost 4 bases and the V segment lost 1 base, leaving 6 bases of the junction unmatched. The CDR3 reads CASSQVSGTGGNQPQHF. DNA of the CDR3: TGCGCCAGCAGCCAAGTTTCCGGGACAGGGGGGAATCAGCCCCAGCATTTT.

The chain combines TRBV12-5 with TRBJ1-1; 8 positions agree with TRBD1. The length of the CDR3 is 14 residues. Looked up from germline, CDR1 is LGHNT and CDR2 is FRNRAP. V lost 5 bases and J lost 1; bases outside the gene matches: 3. CDR3 protein: CASGPDRGNTEAFF. The CDR3 coding sequence is TGTGCTAGTGGTCCCGACAGGGGGAACACTGAAGCTTTCTTT.

The chain links TRBV7-9 to TRBJ2-5; tentative D call: TRBD2 (5 bases). Trimming shortened V by 1 base and J by 2 bases, and 14 bases separated the two germline ends. CDR3 length: 16 residues. Germline V lookup: CDR1 SEHNR, CDR2 FQNEAQ (reference sequence). CDR3 in amino acids: CASSLVTGSGQETQYF. The CDR3, as DNA: TGTGCCAGCAGCTTAGTCACGGGGAGTGGGCAAGAGACCCAGTACTTC.